This T cell receptor beta chain appears in the sequencing data of a study of T cell responses to AZD1222 COVID-19 vaccine. Method: immunoSEQ multiplex PCR; TCRdb's copy keeps in-frame clones and lacks some. The sample carries about 19,000 clones, about four fifths recorded once. This sample comprised peripheral blood, obtained 28 days after the second AZD1222 dose. This clonotype originated in an adult who received the AZD1222 COVID-19 vaccine.

The CDR3 sequence: CASSSEGGLGNTIYF. In DNA, the CDR3 is TGTGCCAGCAGCTCCGAGGGAGGGCTTGGAAACACCATATATTTT. V and J are TRBV7-9 and TRBJ1-3, with D hard to call. CDR3 length: 15 residues. Trimming shortened V by 4 bases and J by 3 bases, and 13 bases separated the two germline ends. Germline loops: CDR1 SEHNR, CDR2 FQNEAQ (reference sequence).